This T cell receptor (beta chain) is drawn from a study of response to subunit inactivated influenza vaccine. Germline lookup yields CDR1 MDHEN and CDR2 SYDVKM. V lost 2 bases and J lost 2, with 7 bases in between. The length of the CDR3 is 13 residues. TCRdb re-analysed the RT-PCR reads in MiXCR, keeping a single row per CDR3 protein. The sample consists of about 180,000 distinct CDR3 sequences, around 10% of them appearing once. This clonotype was observed a few times. The chain employs TRBV28 and TRBJ2-7; D gene uncertain. The sequences come from CD8+ T cells sorted from PBMCs, collected 23 months after vaccination. The sequence came from a man aged 50 to 69 who received an inactivated influenza vaccine. The CDR3 here is CASSLLGTYEQYF. CDR3 coding DNA: TGTGCCAGCAGTTTACTGGGGACCTACGAGCAGTACTTC.